The sequence of this T cell receptor (beta chain) was determined in a study of T-cell reconstitution after alpha-beta-depleted transplantation in children. A library of TCRbeta sequences, prepared with unique molecular identifiers, was generated. TCRdb reanalysed the PCR reads using MiXCR and keeps one entry per CDR3 protein. Of hundreds of thousands of distinct CDR3 sequences in the sample, 16% are singletons; the top ten hold 0.8% to 1.1%. Germline V lookup: CDR1 DFQATT, CDR2 SNEGSKA (reference sequence). V was pared by 1 base and J by 3 bases, with 6 bases of the junction left unmatched. This CDR3 contains 15 residues.

The chain is built from TRBV20-1 and TRBJ1-5; TRBD1 aligns across 7 bases. The sequence was obtained from a human donor who donated a stem cell graft to a child with acute myeloid leukemia. The source was PBMCs from the stem cell graft donor, collected from the stem cell graft. The CDR3 DNA reads TGCAGTGCTAGAGGCGACGACAGGGTCAATCAGCCCCAGCATTTT. Its translation is CSARGDDRVNQPQHF.